What follows are 8 T cell receptor beta chains derived from one specimen sequenced in a study of CD8+ T cells in alopecia areata. The authors extracted RNA and reverse transcribed it into cDNA as the sequencing template. Here immunoSEQ multiplex PCR was the method, and the copy in TCRdb shows in-frame clones only, minus some. Counted here are a few hundred thousand clones, about 61% occurring once; the ten biggest clones make up nearly 5%. The sequencing input was CD8+ T cells sorted from blood. The receptors originated from a human donor in good health.

This clone was counted only a few times. J is TRBJ2-3 and V is TRBV29-1; possible D gene TRBD2, 7 bases. Trimming removed 5 bases from V and 6 bases from J, with 18 bases in between. Germline V gene data show CDR1 as SQVTM and CDR2 as ANQGSEA. The length of the CDR3 is 14 residues. DNA for the CDR3: TGCAGCGTTCACGGGGGGCCTGCCGGCGATACGCAGTATTTT. It yields the protein CSVHGGPAGDTQYF.

This clone occurred once. The chain is built from TRBV10-2 and TRBJ2-5; D uncertain. Germline assignment: CDR1 WSHSY and CDR2 SAAADI. This CDR3 is built from 13 residues. Between the trimmed V and J ends, which lost 2 bases and 4 bases, there was a span of 8 bases. The CDR3 region is CASSESWLETQYF. DNA for the CDR3: TGCGCCAGCAGTGAGAGCTGGCTAGAGACCCAGTACTTC.

The chain carries TRBV19 and TRBJ1-5, with no clear D. The V end was cut by 5 bases, the J end by 4 bases, with 6 bases between. Germline V lookup: CDR1 LNHDA, CDR2 SQIVND (reference sequence). The CDR3 consists of 12 residues. Here the CDR3 DNA reads TGTGCCAGTAGTTCGCGAAATCAGCCCCAGCATTTT. This codes for CASSSRNQPQHF.

This chain uses TRBV19 with TRBJ1-1, with D possibly TRBD1 on 6 matching bases. The CDR3 has 12 amino acids. With 7 bases removed from V and 3 bases from J, the gap between germline ends came to 9 bases. Germline assignment: CDR1 LNHDA and CDR2 SQIVND (reference sequence). CDR3 protein: CASKPGDTEAFF. The CDR3 DNA follows: TGTGCCAGTAAACCAGGGGACACTGAAGCTTTCTTT.

The chain carries TRBV27 and TRBJ2-2; possibly TRBD1 or TRBD2 for D (6 bases each). The CDR3 runs 15 residues. With 10 bases removed from V and 0 bases from J, the gap between germline ends came to 15 bases. CDR1 is MNHEY and CDR2 is SMNVEV in the germline V gene (reference sequence). CDR3 residues: CATGKGGPNTGELFF. Here the CDR3 DNA reads TGTGCCACCGGGAAGGGGGGTCCGAACACCGGGGAGCTGTTTTTT.

The chain recombines TRBV7-3 with TRBJ2-3; D is possibly TRBD2 (5 bases). CDR1 and CDR2 from the germline V gene are SGHTA and FQGTGA. The CDR3 loop spans 13 amino acids. Trimming took 5 bases from V and 4 from J, leaving 10 bases between them. This CDR3 reads CASSKLGPDTQYF. In DNA form, the CDR3 reads TGTGCCAGCAGCAAACTAGGTCCAGATACGCAGTATTTT.

This clone occurred a few times. V gene TRBV10-3 combines with J gene TRBJ2-1; D gene unclear. CDR1 and CDR2 (germline): ENHRY, SYGVKD. This CDR3 has 15 residues. The V end lost 2 bases, the J end lost 0 bases, and 8 bases lay between the germline ends. CDR3 loop: CAISEDRSSYNEQFF. CDR3 coding DNA: TGTGCCATCAGTGAGGATAGAAGCTCCTACAATGAGCAGTTCTTC.

The rearrangement joins TRBV11-2 to TRBJ2-7; tentatively, D is TRBD1 (6 bases). Per germline, CDR1 SGHAT and CDR2 FQNNGV. This CDR3 contains 14 residues. V dropped 6 bases and J dropped 0 bases, with 12 bases sitting between them. CDR3 in amino acids: CASSTGTNSYEQYF. Written as DNA, the CDR3 is TGTGCCAGCAGTACCGGGACAAACTCCTACGAGCAGTACTTC.